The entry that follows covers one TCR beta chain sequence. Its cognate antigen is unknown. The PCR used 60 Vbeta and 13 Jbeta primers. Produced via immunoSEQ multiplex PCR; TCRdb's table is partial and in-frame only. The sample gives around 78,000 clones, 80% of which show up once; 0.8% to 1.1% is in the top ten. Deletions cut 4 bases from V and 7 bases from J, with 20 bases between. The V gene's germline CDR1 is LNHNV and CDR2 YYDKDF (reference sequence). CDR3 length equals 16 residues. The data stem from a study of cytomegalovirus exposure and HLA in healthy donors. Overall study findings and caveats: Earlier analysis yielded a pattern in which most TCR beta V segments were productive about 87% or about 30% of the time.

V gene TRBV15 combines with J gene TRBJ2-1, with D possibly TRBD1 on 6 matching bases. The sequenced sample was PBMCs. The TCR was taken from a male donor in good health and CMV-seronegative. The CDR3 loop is CATSTPGHPTKNEQFF. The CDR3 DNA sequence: TGTGCCACCAGCACTCCGGGACACCCAACCAAGAATGAGCAGTTCTTC. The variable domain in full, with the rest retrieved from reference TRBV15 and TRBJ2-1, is DAMVIQNPRYQVTQFGKPVTLSCSQTLNHNVMYWYQQKSSQAPKLLFHYYDKDFNNEADTPDNFQSRRPNTSFCFLDIRSPGLGDTAMYLCATSTPGHPTKNEQFFGPGTRLTVL.